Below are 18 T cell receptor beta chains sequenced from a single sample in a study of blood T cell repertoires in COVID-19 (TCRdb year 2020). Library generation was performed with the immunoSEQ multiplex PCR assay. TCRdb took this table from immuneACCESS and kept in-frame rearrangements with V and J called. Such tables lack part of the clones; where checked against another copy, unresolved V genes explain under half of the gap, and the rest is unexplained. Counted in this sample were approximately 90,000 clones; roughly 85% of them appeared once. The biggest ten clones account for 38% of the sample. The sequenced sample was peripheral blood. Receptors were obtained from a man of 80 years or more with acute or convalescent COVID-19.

The CDR3 loop reads CAWSDRLNTEAFF. The CDR3 nucleotides are TGTGCCTGGAGCGACAGGCTGAACACTGAAGCTTTCTTT. The rearrangement uses TRBV30 and TRBJ1-1; a possible D gene is TRBD1 (6 bases). Looked up from germline, CDR1 is GTSNPN and CDR2 is SVGIG (reference sequence). Trimming removed 3 bases from V and 0 bases from J, with 8 bases in between. The CDR3 loop spans 13 amino acids.

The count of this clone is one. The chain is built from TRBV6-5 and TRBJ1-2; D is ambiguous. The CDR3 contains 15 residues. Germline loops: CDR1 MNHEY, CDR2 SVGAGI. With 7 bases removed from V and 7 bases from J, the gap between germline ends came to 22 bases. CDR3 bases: TGTGCCAGCACCCAGGTAGCCGGGGAAGGTCGTGGCTACACCTTC. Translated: CASTQVAGEGRGYTF.

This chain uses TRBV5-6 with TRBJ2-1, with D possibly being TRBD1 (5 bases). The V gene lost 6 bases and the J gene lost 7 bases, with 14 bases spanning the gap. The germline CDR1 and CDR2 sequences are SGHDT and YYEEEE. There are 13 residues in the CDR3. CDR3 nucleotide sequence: TGTGCCAGCAACCCCAGGGCGACAAATGAGCAGTTCTTC. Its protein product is CASNPRATNEQFF.

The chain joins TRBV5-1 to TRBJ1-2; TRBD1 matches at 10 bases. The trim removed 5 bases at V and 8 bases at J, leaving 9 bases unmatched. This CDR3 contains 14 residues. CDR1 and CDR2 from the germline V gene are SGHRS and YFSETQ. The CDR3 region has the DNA TGCGCCAGCAGGTTTACCGGGACAGGGGACGGCTACACCTTC. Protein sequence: CASRFTGTGDGYTF.

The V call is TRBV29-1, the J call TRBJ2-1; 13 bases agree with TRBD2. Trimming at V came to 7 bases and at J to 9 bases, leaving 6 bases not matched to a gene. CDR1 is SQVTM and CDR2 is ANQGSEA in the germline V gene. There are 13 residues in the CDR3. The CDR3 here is CSAGLAGVGEQFF. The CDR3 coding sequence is TGCAGCGCCGGACTAGCGGGAGTTGGTGAGCAGTTCTTC.

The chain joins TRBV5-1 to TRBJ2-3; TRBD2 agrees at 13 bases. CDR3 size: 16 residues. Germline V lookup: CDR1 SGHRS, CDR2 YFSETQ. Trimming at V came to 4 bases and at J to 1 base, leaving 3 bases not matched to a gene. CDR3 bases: TGCGCCAGCAGCACTAGCGGGAGGGGAGGCACAGATACGCAGTATTTT. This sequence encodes CASSTSGRGGTDTQYF.

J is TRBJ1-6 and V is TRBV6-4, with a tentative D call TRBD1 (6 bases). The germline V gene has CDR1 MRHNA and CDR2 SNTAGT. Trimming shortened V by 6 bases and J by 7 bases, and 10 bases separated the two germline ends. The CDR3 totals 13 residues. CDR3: CASSQGSNSPLHF. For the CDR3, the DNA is TGTGCCAGCAGCCAGGGGAGCAATTCACCCCTCCACTTT.

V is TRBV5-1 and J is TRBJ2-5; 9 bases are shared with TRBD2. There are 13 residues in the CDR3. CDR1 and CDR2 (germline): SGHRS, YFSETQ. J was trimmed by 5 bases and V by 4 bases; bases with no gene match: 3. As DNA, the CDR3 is TGCGCCAGCAGCGCCAGCGGGAGGGAGACCCAGTACTTC. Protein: CASSASGRETQYF.

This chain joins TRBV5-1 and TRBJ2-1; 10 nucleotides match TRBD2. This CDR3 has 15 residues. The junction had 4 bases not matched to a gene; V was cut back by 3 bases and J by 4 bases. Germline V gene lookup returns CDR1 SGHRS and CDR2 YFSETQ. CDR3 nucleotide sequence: TGCGCCAGCAGCTCAGGACTAGCGGCATACAATGAGCAGTTCTTC. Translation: CASSSGLAAYNEQFF.

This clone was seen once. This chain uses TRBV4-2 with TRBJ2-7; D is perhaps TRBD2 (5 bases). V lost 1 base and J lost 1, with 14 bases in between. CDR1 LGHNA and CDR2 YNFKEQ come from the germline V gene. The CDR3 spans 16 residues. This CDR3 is CASSQGVARDSYEQYF. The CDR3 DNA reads TGTGCCAGCAGCCAAGGGGTCGCTCGGGATTCCTACGAGCAGTACTTC.

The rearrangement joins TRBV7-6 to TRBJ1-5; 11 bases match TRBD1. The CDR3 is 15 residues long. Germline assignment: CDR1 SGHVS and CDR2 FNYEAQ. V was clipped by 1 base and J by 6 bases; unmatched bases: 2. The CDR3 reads CASSLGGTGGQPQHF. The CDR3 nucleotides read TGTGCCAGCAGCTTAGGAGGGACAGGGGGTCAGCCCCAGCATTTT.

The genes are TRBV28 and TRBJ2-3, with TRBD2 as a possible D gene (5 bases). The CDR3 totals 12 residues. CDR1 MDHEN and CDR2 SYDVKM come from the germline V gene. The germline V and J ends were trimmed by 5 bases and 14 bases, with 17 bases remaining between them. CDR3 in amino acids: CASSLPLEGVYF. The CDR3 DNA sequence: TGTGCCAGCAGTCTCCCTCTCGAGGGTGTGTATTTT.

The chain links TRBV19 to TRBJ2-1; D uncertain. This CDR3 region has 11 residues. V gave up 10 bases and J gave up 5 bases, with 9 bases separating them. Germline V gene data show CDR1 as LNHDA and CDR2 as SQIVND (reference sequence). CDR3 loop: CAKLIHNEQFF. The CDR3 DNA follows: TGTGCCAAGCTTATCCACAATGAGCAGTTCTTC.

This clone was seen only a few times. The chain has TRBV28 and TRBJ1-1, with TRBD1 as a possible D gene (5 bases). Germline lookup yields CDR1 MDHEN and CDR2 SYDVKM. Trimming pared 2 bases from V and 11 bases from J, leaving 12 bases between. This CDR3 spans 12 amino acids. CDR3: CASSLTGGGAFF. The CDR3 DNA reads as TGTGCCAGCAGTTTAACGGGTGGGGGGGCTTTCTTT.

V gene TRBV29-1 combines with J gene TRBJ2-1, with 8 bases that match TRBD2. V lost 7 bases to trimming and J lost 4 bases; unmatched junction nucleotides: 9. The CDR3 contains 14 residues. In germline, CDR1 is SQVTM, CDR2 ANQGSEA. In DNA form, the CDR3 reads TGCAGCGCCCGGCCGGGGGGGGCATACAATGAGCAGTTCTTC. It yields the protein CSARPGGAYNEQFF.

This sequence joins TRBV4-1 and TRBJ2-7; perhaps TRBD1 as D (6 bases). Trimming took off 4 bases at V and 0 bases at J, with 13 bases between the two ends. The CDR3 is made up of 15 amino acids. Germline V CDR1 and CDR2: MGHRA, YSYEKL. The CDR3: CASSLEQGDSYEQYF. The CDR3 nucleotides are TGCGCCAGCAGCCTAGAACAGGGCGACTCCTACGAGCAGTACTTC.

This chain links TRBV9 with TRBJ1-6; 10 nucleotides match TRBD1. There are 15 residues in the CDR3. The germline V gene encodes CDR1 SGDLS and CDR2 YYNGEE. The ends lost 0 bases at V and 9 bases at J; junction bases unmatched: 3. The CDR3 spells CASSVDDRGRSPLHF. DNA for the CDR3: TGTGCCAGCAGCGTAGATGACAGGGGGCGTTCACCCCTCCACTTT.

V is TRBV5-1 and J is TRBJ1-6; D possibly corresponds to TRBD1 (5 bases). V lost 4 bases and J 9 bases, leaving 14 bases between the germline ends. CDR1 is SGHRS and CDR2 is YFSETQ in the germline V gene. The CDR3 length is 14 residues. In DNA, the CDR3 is TGCGCCAGCAGCCCCGGCCAGGGTGGTTCACCCCTCCACTTT. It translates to CASSPGQGGSPLHF.